This TCR beta chain was captured by sequencing in a study of shared clonotypes between healthy human individuals. The naive CD8 subset, CD45RO-negative cells positively selected for CCR7, excluded terminally differentiated effector memory CD45RA+ cells. CDR1 is SEHNR and CDR2 is FQNEAQ in the germline V gene (reference sequence). This CDR3 has 15 amino acids. V lost 5 bases and J lost 7; bases outside the gene matches: 11. Method: immunoSEQ multiplex PCR; TCRdb's copy keeps in-frame clones and lacks some. This repertoire shows about 580,000 clones, roughly 98% found once; its top ten account for more than 0.3%.

This sequence joins TRBV7-9 and TRBJ2-7; 10 bases fit TRBD2. The receptor comes from a young man in good health. The sequencing input was naive CD8+ T cells sorted from blood. The CDR3 here is CASSALAGSLGEQYF. The CDR3 coding sequence is TGTGCCAGCAGCGCACTAGCGGGATCTTTAGGTGAGCAGTACTTC. The whole variable domain, remainder taken from reference TRBV7-9 and TRBJ2-7, is DTGVSQNPRHKITKRGQNVTFRCDPISEHNRLYWYRQTLGQGPEFLTYFQNEAQLEKSRLLSDRFSAERPKGSFSTLEIQRTEQGDSAMYLCASSALAGSLGEQYFGPGTRLTVT.